Listed below are T cell receptor beta chains from one sample, sequenced in a study of T cell repertoires in cytomegalovirus infection. TCRdb ran MiXCR on the reads and lists one entry per CDR3 protein. This table has approximately 260,000 distinct CDR3 sequences, 15% to 20% appearing once. Sequenced material: CD8+ T cells from PBMCs. Receptors were obtained from a human donor in good health (CMV status not recorded). Some clones in this sample may be carry-over from other donors' samples. The CDR3 runs from the conserved cysteine through the conserved F or W. D genes are given only for firm matches. The size entry is marked missing in some rows and otherwise reads once, few, many or a size class.

v_gene,j_gene,d_gene,abundance,CDR3aa,CDR3nt
TRBV7-9,TRBJ2-5,.,many,CASSLDRILPQETQYF,TGTGCCAGCAGCTTAGACAGGATTCTGCCACAAGAGACCCAGTACTTC
TRBV28,TRBJ2-7,TRBD1,.,CASSADRGIDEQYF,TGTGCCAGCAGTGCAGACAGGGGCATCGACGAGCAGTACTTC
TRBV27,TRBJ2-1,TRBD1,.,CASSERQGSYNEQFF,TGTGCCAGCAGTGAAAGACAGGGTTCCTACAATGAGCAGTTCTTC
TRBV28,TRBJ1-5,TRBD1,.,CASISGDRGRDQPQHF,TGTGCCAGCATTTCGGGGGACAGGGGGCGAGATCAGCCCCAGCATTTT
TRBV12-3/TRBV12-4,TRBJ1-1,.,many,CASSLGLYAEAFF,TGTGCCAGCAGTTTGGGACTATACGCTGAAGCTTTCTTT
TRBV29-1,TRBJ2-1,.,.,CSVDRGRDYNEQFF,TGCAGCGTTGACCGGGGCAGAGACTACAATGAGCAGTTCTTC
TRBV6-2/TRBV6-3,TRBJ2-5,.,.,CASSHTVETQYF,TGTGCCAGCAGTCACACCGTAGAGACCCAGTACTTC
TRBV7-9,TRBJ2-5,.,many,CASSSPGRQPIETQYF,TGTGCCAGCAGCTCACCGGGGAGACAGCCCATAGAGACCCAGTACTTC
TRBV5-1,TRBJ1-6,.,.,CASSLEGPALHF,TGCGCCAGCAGCTTAGAGGGACCGGCCCTCCACTTT
TRBV19,TRBJ2-1,TRBD2,.,CASSIDPPGLARNEQFF,TGTGCCAGTAGTATAGATCCTCCGGGACTAGCAAGGAATGAGCAGTTCTTC